The 18 T cell receptor beta chains below come from one sample, sequenced in a study of monozygotic twins with inflammatory bowel disease. TCRdb re-called the 5' RACE reads; every CDR3 protein appears as one record, without DNA. Its listing shows some 450,000 distinct CDR3 sequences. The sample was blood. These receptors came from a human donor with ulcerative colitis or Crohn's disease, or a healthy co-twin of an affected twin (not recorded which).

The chain joins TRBV29-1 to TRBJ2-3; there is no DNA to check the TCRdb D call of TRBD2. The CDR3 consists of 13 residues. Germline V lookup: CDR1 SQVTM, CDR2 ANQGSEA. CDR3 region: CSVVGGQTDTQYF.

The V and J genes are TRBV6-5 and TRBJ1-1; there is no DNA to check the TCRdb D call of TRBD1. CDR1 MNHEY and CDR2 SVGAGI come from the germline V gene. This CDR3 contains 13 residues. The CDR3 region is CASSDRGETEAFF.

The rearrangement uses TRBV5-1 and TRBJ1-5; the TCRdb D gene call, TRBD1, has no DNA to confirm it. The CDR3 is made up of 17 amino acids. The germline CDR1 and CDR2 sequences are SGHRS and YFSETQ. The chain's CDR3 is CASSLLPPGQGHQPQHF.

CDR3 sequence reads: CASSQDRGPGTGELFF. This sequence joins TRBV4-1 and TRBJ2-2; TCRdb returns TRBD1, unconfirmable since there is no DNA. The CDR3 consists of 16 residues. Germline CDR1 and CDR2: MGHRA and YSYEKL.

J is TRBJ1-2 and V is TRBV6-5. The CDR3 loop spans 17 amino acids. CDR1 is MNHEY and CDR2 is SVGAGI in the germline V gene. This CDR3 reads CASSYDSTPSGRWRYTF.

V is TRBV29-1 and J is TRBJ2-2; TCRdb's D call of TRBD2 is untestable without DNA. The CDR3 totals 15 residues. Looked up from germline, CDR1 is SQVTM and CDR2 is ANQGSEA. The CDR3 is CSVLSGGLNTGELFF.

This chain links TRBV6-5 with TRBJ2-1; TCRdb lists TRBD2, though no DNA is available to test this call. Germline V gene lookup returns CDR1 MNHEY and CDR2 SVGAGI. This CDR3 spans 15 amino acids. This CDR3 is CASSYTAGVGNEQFF.

The chain joins TRBV10-3 to TRBJ2-6. This CDR3 contains 14 residues. Germline V gene data show CDR1 as ENHRY and CDR2 as SYGVKD. The CDR3 is CAIRENSGANVLTF.

V and J are TRBV7-9 and TRBJ2-7. The CDR3 runs to 14 residues. Germline V gives CDR1 SEHNR, CDR2 FQNEAQ (reference sequence). The CDR3 here is CAIPNPMRSYEQYF.

The chain joins TRBV29-1 to TRBJ2-7; TCRdb picks TRBD2, but there is no DNA to check that call. The germline CDR1 and CDR2 sequences are SQVTM and ANQGSEA. This CDR3 has 14 amino acids. The CDR3 loop reads CSVEAASGRGEQYF.

The chain uses TRBV6-2 or TRBV6-3 and TRBJ2-7. The CDR3 runs to 15 residues. Germline CDR1 reads MNHEY; CDR2 reads SVGEGT. The CDR3 loop is CASSPRFPDPYEQYF.

This chain joins TRBV28 and TRBJ2-5; TCRdb indicates TRBD1, and absent DNA this call remains unverified. This CDR3 comprises 15 residues. The germline CDR1 and CDR2 sequences are MDHEN and SYDVKM. The CDR3 sequence: CASSLGATGWETQYF. The variable domain in full, with the rest retrieved from reference TRBV28 and TRBJ2-5, is DVKVTQSSRYLVKRTGEKVFLECVQDMDHENMFWYRQDPGLGLRLIYFSYDVKMKEKGDIPEGYSVSREKKERFSLILESASTNQTSMYLCASSLGATGWETQYFGPGTRLLVL.

The chain carries TRBV7-9 and TRBJ2-1; the TRBD2 assignment by TCRdb is unverifiable without DNA. The length of the CDR3 is 15 residues. CDR1 and CDR2 (germline): SEHNR, FQNEAQ (reference sequence). The CDR3 loop is CASSLIPQRGWEQFF.

This sequence joins TRBV6-5 and TRBJ1-1. Germline assignment: CDR1 MNHEY and CDR2 SVGAGI. The CDR3 extends over 13 amino acids. The CDR3 here is CASSRGPITEAFF.

This chain connects TRBV20-1 to TRBJ2-5; TCRdb selects TRBD2, and the lack of DNA leaves this call unchecked. The CDR3 loop spans 17 amino acids. Germline assignment: CDR1 DFQATT and CDR2 SNEGSKA (reference sequence). CDR3 in amino acids: CSARDHDRLADQETQYF.

The chain uses TRBV6-5 and TRBJ2-3; TCRdb's assignment of TRBD2 cannot be checked, as there is no DNA. CDR1 and CDR2 (germline): MNHEY, SVGAGI. The CDR3 is 16 residues long. The CDR3 is CASSYLAGTSTDTQYF.

This sequence joins TRBV14 and TRBJ1-4. The germline gives CDR1 SGHDN, CDR2 FVKESK. The CDR3 totals 15 residues. CDR3 loop: CASSQDTSTNEKLFF.

The chain uses TRBV6-2 or TRBV6-3 and TRBJ2-3; as DNA is missing, the TRBD1 call by TCRdb cannot be tested. The CDR3 has 15 residues. Germline lookup yields CDR1 MNHEY and CDR2 SVGEGT. The CDR3 is CASSSKGQGGDTQYF.